This TCR beta chain was identified in a study of cytomegalovirus exposure and HLA in healthy donors. Study observations and caveats: It was reported that the classifier diagnosed cytomegalovirus status with high specificity and sensitivity in both the original and validation cohorts. In a later analysis, several top co-occurrence clusters appeared linked to parvovirus B19, influenza, CMV and Epstein-Barr virus. Three of the chains that were CMV-associated were confirmed in vitro to be specific for CMV antigens.

Primers: 60 Vbeta forward and 13 Jbeta reverse. The table came from immunoSEQ multiplex PCR; TCRdb's copy has only in-frame clones and leaves some out. The data contain over 100,000 clones, roughly 80% of them singletons. As regards this clone: Its matching antigen is unknown.

In germline, CDR1 is SEHNR, CDR2 FQNEAQ (reference sequence). This CDR3 has 14 amino acids. With 6 bases removed from V and 1 base from J, the gap between germline ends came to 10 bases. This rearrangement joins TRBV7-9 to TRBJ1-3, with D possibly TRBD1 on 6 matching bases. This clonotype originated in a woman in her forties or fifties in good health and CMV-seropositive. The specimen sequenced was PBMCs. CDR3 DNA sequence: TGTGCCAGCAGGGAACAGGGTTCTGGAAACACCATATATTTT. Its protein is CASREQGSGNTIYF.